This T cell receptor (beta chain) was observed in a study of CD8 T cell repertoires and HIV-1 epitope variants. Details on this clone: What it recognizes is unknown.

With 4 bases removed from V and 3 bases from J, the gap between germline ends came to 6 bases. The CDR3 consists of 12 residues. Looked up from germline, CDR1 is LNHDA and CDR2 is SQIVND (reference sequence). Profiled with immunoSEQ multiplex PCR; TCRdb holds only in-frame clones, not every one. The repertoire includes 5,000 or so clones, 55% to 80% of them detected once, and around 44% sits in the top ten. Sequencing was performed on cultured CD8+ T cells derived from PBMCs. The TCR was taken from a male donor with HIV. The chain couples TRBV19 to TRBJ1-1; D ambiguous. The CDR3 reads CASSNGYTEAFF. CDR3 bases: TGTGCCAGTAGTAACGGGTACACTGAAGCTTTCTTT.